The entry below gives a single T cell receptor (beta chain) sequence along with its context. The sample is drawn from a study of blood T cell repertoires in COVID-19. About the study: T cells, B-cell-depleted T cells, or PBMCs provided the cDNA or gDNA that served as material.

In assigning cohorts, the study relied on participant-reported clinical history. Cohort 3 recovery required two negative PCRs, clearance, or symptom resolution. In the original processing: Reference gene primer amplification gave estimated nucleated cell counts. Method: immunoSEQ multiplex PCR; TCRdb's copy keeps in-frame clones and lacks some. Clone size and V and J calls were adopted from that table, with D and trimming inferred from the DNA. The sample yields around 500,000 clones, around 85% seen once. Trimming took off 3 bases at V and 0 bases at J, with 12 bases between the two ends. This CDR3 is built from 16 residues. Per the germline V gene, CDR1 is SGHTA and CDR2 is FQGNSA.

Specimen: PBMCs or T cells enriched from blood (not recorded which). The chain links TRBV7-2 to TRBJ2-1; D is undetermined. The receptor's source is a woman aged 60-75 years who had recovered from COVID-19. The CDR3 DNA sequence: TGTGCCAGCAGCTTGTTTGGGCAGAGCTCCTACAATGAGCAGTTCTTC. Translating gives CASSLFGQSSYNEQFF.